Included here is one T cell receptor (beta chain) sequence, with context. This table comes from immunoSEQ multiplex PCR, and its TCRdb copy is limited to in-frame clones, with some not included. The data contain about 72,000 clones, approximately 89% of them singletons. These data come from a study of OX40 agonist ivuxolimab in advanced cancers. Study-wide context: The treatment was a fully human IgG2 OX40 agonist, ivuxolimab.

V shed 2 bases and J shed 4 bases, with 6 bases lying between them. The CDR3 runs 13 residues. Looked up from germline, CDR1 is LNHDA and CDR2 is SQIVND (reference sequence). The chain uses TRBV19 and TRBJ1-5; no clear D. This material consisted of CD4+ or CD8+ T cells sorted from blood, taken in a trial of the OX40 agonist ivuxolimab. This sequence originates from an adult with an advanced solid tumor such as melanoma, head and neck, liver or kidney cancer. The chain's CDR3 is CASSIRENQPQHF. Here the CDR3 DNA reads TGTGCCAGTAGTATACGGGAGAATCAGCCCCAGCATTTT.